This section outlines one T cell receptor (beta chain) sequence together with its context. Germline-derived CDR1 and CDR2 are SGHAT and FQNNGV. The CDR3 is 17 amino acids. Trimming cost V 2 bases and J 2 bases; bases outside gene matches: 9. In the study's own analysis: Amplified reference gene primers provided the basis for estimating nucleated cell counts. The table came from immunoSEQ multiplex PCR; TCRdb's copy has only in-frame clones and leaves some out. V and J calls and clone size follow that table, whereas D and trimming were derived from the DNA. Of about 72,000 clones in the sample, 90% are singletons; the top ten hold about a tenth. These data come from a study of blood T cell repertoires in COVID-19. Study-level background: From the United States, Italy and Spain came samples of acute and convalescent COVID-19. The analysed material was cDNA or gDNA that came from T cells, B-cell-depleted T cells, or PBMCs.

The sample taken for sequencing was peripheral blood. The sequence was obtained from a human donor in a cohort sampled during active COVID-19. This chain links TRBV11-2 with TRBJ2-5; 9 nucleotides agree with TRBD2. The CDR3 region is CASSLSTPSGIQETQYF. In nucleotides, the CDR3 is TGTGCCAGCAGCTTAAGCACTCCTAGCGGGATTCAAGAGACCCAGTACTTC.